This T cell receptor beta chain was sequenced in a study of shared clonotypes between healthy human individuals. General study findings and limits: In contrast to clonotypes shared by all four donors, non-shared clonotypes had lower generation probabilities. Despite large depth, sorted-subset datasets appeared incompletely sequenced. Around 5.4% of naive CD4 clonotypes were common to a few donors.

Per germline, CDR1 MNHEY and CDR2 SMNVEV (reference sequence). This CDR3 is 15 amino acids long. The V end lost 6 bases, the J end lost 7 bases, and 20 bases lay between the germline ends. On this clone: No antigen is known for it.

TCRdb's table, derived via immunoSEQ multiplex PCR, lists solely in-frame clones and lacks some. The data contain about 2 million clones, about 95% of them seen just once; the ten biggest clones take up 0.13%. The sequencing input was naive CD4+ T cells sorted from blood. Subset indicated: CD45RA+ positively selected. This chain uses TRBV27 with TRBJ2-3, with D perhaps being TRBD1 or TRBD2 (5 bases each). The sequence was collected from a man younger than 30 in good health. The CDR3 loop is CASSNRGSKVNTQYF. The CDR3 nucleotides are TGTGCCAGCAGCAACCGGGGCTCCAAGGTCAATACGCAGTATTTT.